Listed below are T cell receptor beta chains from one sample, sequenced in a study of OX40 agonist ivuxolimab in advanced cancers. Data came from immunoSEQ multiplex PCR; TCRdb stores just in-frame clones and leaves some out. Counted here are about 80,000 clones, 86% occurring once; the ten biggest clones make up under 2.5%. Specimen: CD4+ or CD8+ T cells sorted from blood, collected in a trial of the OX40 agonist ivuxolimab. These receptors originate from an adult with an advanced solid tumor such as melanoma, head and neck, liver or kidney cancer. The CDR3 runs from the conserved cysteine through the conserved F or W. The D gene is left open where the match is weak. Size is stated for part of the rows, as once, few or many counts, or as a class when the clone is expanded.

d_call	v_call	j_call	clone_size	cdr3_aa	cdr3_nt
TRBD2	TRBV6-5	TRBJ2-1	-	CASLPGASGSNEQFF	TGTGCCAGCCTCCCAGGGGCTAGCGGGAGTAATGAGCAGTTCTTC
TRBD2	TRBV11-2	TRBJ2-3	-	CASSISGAGTDTQYF	TGTGCCAGCAGCATAAGCGGGGCAGGCACAGATACGCAGTATTTT
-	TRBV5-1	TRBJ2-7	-	CASSFGTPYYEQYF	TGCGCCAGCAGCTTCGGGACTCCTTACTACGAGCAGTACTTC
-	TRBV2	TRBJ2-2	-	CASSDQGPHRGAVF	TGTGCCAGCAGTGATCAGGGACCCCACCGGGGAGCTGTTTTT
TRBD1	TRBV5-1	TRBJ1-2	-	CASSMTGQGYGYTF	TGCGCCAGCAGCATGACAGGACAGGGCTATGGCTACACCTTC
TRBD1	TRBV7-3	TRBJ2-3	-	CASSLGGTGNTQYF	TGTGCCAGCAGCTTAGGGGGGACAGGGAATACGCAGTATTTT
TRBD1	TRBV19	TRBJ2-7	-	CASSSGTGQAYEQYF	TGTGCCAGTAGTAGCGGAACGGGACAGGCCTACGAGCAGTACTTC
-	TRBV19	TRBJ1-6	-	CASTNRGEVNSPLHF	TGTGCCAGTACTAATCGGGGTGAAGTTAATTCACCCCTCCACTTT
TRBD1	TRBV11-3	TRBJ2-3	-	CASSQGGGTVAGTQYF	TGTGCCAGCAGCCAAGGGGGTGGGACAGTCGCAGGTACGCAGTATTTT
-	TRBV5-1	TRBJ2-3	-	CASSRPDSTDTQYF	TGCGCCAGCAGCCGCCCGGACAGCACAGATACGCAGTATTTT
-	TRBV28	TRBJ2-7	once	CASSLEGYEQYF	TGTGCCAGCAGTTTAGAGGGATACGAGCAGTACTTC
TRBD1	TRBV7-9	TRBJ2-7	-	CASSFQTGDEQYF	TGTGCCAGCAGCTTCCAGACAGGGGACGAGCAGTACTTC
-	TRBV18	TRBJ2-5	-	CASFMTVQETQYF	TGTGCCAGCTTTATGACAGTGCAAGAGACCCAGTACTTC
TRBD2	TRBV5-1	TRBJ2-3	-	CASSLVPLQGTSGTDTQYF	TGCGCCAGCAGCTTGGTCCCGCTTCAAGGGACTAGCGGCACAGATACGCAGTATTTT
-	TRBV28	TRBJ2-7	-	CASSLGVPYEQYF	TGTGCCAGCAGTTTGGGGGTTCCCTACGAGCAGTACTTC
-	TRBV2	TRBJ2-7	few	CASSAQGGSVHEQYF	TGTGCCAGCAGTGCACAGGGAGGTAGTGTCCACGAGCAGTACTTC
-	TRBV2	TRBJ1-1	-	CASKTERNTEAFF	TGTGCCAGCAAGACAGAGCGAAACACTGAAGCTTTCTTT
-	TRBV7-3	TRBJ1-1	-	CASSLGGMNTEAFF	TGTGCCAGCAGCTTGGGCGGTATGAACACTGAAGCTTTCTTT
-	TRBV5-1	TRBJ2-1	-	CASSRRSSYNEQFF	TGCGCCAGCTCGAGGCGAAGCTCCTACAATGAGCAGTTCTTC
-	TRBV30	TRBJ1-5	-	CAWSVRGAQPQHF	TGTGCCTGGAGTGTCAGAGGGGCTCAGCCCCAGCATTTT
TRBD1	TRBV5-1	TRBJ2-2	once	CASSKSGGPGELFF	TGCGCCAGCAGCAAGTCAGGGGGCCCCGGGGAGCTGTTTTTT
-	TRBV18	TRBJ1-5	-	CASSPGPNQPQHF	TGTGCCAGCTCACCAGGACCGAATCAGCCCCAGCATTTT
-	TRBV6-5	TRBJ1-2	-	CASSSNGVYGYTF	TGTGCCAGCAGTTCCAACGGCGTCTATGGCTACACCTTC
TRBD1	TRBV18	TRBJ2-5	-	CASSSTYRGRETQYF	TGTGCCAGCTCATCGACGTACAGGGGGCGGGAGACCCAGTACTTC